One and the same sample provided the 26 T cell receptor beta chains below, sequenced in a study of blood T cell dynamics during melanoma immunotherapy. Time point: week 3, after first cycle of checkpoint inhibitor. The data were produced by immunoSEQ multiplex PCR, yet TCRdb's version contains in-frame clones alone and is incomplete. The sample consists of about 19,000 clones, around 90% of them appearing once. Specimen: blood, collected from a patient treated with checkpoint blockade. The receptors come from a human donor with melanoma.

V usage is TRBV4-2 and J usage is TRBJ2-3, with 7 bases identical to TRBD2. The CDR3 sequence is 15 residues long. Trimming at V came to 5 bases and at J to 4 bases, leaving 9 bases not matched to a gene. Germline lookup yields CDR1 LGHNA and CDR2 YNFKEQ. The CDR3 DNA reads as TGTGCCAGCAGCTTCTCCCTGGCGGGAGCAGATACGCAGTATTTT. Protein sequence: CASSFSLAGADTQYF.

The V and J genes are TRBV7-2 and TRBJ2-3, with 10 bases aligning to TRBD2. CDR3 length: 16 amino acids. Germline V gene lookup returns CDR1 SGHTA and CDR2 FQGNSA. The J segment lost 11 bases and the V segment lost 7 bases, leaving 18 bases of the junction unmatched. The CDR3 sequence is CASTAYPGLAERGQYF. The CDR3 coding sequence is TGTGCCAGCACCGCGTACCCCGGACTAGCGGAACGGGGGCAGTATTTT.

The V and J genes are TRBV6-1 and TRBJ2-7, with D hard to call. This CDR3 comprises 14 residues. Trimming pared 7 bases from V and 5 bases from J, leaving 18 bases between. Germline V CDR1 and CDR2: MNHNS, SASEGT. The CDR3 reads CASKNRATSHEQYF. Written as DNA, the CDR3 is TGTGCCAGCAAAAACCGGGCTACGAGCCACGAGCAGTACTTC.

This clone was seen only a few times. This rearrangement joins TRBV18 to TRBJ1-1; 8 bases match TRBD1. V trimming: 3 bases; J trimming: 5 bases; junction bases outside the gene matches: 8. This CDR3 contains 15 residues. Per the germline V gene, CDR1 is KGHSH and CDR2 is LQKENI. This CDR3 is CASSPTDGQGTEAFF. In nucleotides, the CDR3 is TGTGCCAGCTCACCTACCGACGGACAGGGTACTGAAGCTTTCTTT.

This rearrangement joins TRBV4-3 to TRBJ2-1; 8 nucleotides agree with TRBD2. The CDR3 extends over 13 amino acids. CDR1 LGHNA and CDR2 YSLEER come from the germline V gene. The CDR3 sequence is CAAGEGGYNEQFF. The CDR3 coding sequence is TGCGCAGCGGGGGAAGGGGGTTACAATGAGCAGTTCTTC.

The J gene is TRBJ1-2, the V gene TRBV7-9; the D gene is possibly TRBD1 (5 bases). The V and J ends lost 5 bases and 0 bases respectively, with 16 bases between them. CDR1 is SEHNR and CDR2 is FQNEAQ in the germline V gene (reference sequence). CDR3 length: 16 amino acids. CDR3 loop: CASSQNGRGPNYGYTF. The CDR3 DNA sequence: TGTGCCAGCAGCCAGAACGGTCGGGGCCCTAACTATGGCTACACCTTC.

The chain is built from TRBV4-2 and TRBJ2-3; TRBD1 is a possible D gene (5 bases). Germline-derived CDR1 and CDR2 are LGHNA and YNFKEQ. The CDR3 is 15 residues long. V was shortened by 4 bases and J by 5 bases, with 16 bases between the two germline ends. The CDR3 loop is CASSPRVTQGDTQYF. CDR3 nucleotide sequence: TGTGCCAGCAGCCCCCGAGTTACTCAGGGAGATACGCAGTATTTT.

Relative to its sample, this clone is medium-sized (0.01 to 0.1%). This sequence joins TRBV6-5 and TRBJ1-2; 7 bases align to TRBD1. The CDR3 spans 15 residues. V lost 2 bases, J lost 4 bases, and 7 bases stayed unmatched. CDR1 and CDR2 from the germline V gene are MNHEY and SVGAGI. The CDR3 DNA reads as TGTGCCAGCAGTTACGCGACAGGGAGTGCCTATGGCTACACCTTC. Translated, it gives CASSYATGSAYGYTF.

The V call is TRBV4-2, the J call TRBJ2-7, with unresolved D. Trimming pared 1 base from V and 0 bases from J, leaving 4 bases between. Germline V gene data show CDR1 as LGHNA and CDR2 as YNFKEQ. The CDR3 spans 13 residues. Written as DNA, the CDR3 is TGTGCCAGCAGCCAAGTGGACTCCTACGAGCAGTACTTC. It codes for CASSQVDSYEQYF.

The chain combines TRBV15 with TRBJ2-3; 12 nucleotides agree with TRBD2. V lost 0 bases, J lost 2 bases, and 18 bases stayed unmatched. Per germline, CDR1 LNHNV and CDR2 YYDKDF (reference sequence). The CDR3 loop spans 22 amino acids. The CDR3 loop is CATSRDGGRLAGVAWATDTQYF. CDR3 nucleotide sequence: TGTGCCACCAGCAGAGATGGGGGGAGACTAGCGGGAGTAGCATGGGCCACAGATACGCAGTATTTT.

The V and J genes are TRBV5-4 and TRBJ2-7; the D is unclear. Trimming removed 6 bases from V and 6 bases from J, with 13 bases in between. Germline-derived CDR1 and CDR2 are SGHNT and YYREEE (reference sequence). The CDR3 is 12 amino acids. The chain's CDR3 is CASTNVLGEQYF. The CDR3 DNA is TGTGCCAGCACCAACGTTCTTGGCGAGCAGTACTTC.

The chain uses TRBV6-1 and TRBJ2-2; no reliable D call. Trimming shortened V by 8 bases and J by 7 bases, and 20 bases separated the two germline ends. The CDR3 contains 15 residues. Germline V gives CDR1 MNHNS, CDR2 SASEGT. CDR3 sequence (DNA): TGTGCCAGCTTACCTCCGGAAAGGACGATCGGGGAGCTGTTTTTT. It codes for CASLPPERTIGELFF.

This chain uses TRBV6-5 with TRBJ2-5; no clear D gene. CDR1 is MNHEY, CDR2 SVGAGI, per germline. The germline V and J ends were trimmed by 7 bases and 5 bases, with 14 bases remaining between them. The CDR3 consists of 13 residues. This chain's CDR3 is CASKAPGGETQYF. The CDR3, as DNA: TGTGCCAGCAAGGCCCCAGGCGGCGAGACCCAGTACTTC.

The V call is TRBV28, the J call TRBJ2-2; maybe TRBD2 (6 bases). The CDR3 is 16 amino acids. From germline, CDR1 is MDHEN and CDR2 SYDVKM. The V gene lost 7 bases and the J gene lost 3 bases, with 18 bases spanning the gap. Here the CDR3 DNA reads TGTGCCAGCACTACGACCCTAGCGCAGGACACCGGGGAGCTGTTTTTT. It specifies CASTTTLAQDTGELFF.

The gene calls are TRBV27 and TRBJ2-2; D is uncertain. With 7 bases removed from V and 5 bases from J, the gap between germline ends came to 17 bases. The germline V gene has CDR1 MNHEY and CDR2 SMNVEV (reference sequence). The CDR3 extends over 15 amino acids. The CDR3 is CASTQFPGPTGELFF. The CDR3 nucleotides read TGTGCCAGCACCCAATTCCCGGGCCCTACCGGGGAGCTGTTTTTT.

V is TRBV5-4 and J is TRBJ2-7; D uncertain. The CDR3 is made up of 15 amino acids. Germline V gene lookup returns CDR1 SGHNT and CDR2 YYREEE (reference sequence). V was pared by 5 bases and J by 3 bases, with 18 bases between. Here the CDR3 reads CASSWKSELGYEQYF. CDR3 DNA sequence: TGTGCCAGCAGTTGGAAATCGGAACTGGGCTACGAGCAGTACTTC.

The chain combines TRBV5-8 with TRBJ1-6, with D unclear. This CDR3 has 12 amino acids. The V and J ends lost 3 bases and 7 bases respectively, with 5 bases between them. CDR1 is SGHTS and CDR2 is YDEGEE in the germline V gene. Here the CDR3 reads CASSWGNSPLHF. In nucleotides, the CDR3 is TGTGCCAGCAGCTGGGGAAATTCACCCCTCCACTTT.

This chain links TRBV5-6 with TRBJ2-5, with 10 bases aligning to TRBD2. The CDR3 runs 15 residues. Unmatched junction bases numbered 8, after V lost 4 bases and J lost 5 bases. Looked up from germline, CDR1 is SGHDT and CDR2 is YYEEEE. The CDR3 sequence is CASSDRLAGVETQYF. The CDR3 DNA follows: TGTGCCAGCAGCGACCGGCTAGCGGGAGTGGAGACCCAGTACTTC.

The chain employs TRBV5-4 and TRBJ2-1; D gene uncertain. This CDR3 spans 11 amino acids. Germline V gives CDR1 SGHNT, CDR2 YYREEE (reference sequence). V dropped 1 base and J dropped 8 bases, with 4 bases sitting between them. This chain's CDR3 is CASSLTDEQFF. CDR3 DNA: TGTGCCAGCAGCTTGACGGATGAGCAGTTCTTC.

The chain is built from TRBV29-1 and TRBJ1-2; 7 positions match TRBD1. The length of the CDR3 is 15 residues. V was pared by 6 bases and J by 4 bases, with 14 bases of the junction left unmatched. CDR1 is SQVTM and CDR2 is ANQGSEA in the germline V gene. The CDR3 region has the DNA TGCAGCGTCCCACAGACAGGGCTGAGCTCCTATGGCTACACCTTC. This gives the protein CSVPQTGLSSYGYTF. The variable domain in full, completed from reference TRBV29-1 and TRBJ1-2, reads SAVISQKPSRDICQRGTSLTIQCQVDSQVTMMFWYRQQPGQSLTLIATANQGSEATYESGFVIDKFPISRPNLTFSTLTVSNMSPEDSSIYLCSVPQTGLSSYGYTFGSGTRLTVV.

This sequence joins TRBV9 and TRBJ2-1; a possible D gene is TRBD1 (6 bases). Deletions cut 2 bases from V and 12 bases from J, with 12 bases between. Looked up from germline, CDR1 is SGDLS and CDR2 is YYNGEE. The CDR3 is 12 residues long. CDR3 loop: CASSVDRTVQFF. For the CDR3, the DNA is TGTGCCAGCAGCGTGGACCGGACAGTGCAGTTCTTC.

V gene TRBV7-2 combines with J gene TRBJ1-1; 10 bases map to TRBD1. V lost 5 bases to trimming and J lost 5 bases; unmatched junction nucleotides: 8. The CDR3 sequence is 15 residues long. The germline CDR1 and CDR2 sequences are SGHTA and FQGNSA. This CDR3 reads CASSDLTGGRTEAFF. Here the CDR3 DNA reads TGTGCCAGCAGCGATCTGACAGGGGGCAGGACTGAAGCTTTCTTT.

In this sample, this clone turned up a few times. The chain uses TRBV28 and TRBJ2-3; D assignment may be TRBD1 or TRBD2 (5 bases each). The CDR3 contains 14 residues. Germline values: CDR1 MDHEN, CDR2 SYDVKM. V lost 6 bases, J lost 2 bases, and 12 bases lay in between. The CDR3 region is CASRDPGATDTQYF. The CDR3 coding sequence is TGTGCCAGCAGGGATCCCGGGGCCACAGATACGCAGTATTTT.

The CDR3 nucleotides read TGTGCCAGCAGTTTATACGGACAGGGAGCTGAAGCTTTCTTT. Amino acids: CASSLYGQGAEAFF. The chain couples TRBV27 to TRBJ1-1; TRBD1 matches at 8 bases. CDR1 is MNHEY, CDR2 SMNVEV, per germline (reference sequence). V was clipped by 1 base and J by 6 bases; unmatched bases: 4. The CDR3 spans 14 residues.

The CDR3 loop reads CASSGHHYEQYF. CDR3 DNA: TGTGCCAGCAGCGGACACCACTACGAGCAGTACTTC. The chain recombines TRBV27 with TRBJ2-7; weak D call: TRBD1 (5 bases). The CDR3 length is 12 residues. V shed 6 bases and J shed 3 bases, with 9 bases lying between them. Germline CDR1 is MNHEY and CDR2 is SMNVEV (reference sequence).

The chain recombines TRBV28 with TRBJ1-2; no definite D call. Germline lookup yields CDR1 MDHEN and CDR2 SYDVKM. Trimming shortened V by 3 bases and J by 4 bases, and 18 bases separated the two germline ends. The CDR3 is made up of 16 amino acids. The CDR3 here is CASSLLGGGRGYGYTF. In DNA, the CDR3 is TGTGCCAGCAGTTTGCTCGGCGGAGGGCGGGGCTATGGCTACACCTTC.